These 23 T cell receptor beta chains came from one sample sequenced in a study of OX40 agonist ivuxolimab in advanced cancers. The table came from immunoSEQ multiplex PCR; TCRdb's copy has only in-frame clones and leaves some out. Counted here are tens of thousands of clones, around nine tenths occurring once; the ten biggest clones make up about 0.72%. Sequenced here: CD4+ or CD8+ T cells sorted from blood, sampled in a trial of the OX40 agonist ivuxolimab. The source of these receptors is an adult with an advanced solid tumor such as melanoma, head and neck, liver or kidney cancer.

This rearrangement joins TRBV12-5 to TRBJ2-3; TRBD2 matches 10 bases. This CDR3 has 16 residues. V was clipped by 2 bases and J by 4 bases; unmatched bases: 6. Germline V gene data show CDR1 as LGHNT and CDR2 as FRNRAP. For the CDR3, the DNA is TGTGCTAGTGGTTTGACTTTAGCGGGAGGCCCAGATACGCAGTATTTT. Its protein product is CASGLTLAGGPDTQYF.

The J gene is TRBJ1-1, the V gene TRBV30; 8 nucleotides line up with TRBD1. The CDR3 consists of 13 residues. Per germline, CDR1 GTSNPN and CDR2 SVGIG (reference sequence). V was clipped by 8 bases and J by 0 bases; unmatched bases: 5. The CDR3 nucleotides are TGTGCCGCCAACAGGGGGATGAACACTGAAGCTTTCTTT. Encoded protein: CAANRGMNTEAFF.

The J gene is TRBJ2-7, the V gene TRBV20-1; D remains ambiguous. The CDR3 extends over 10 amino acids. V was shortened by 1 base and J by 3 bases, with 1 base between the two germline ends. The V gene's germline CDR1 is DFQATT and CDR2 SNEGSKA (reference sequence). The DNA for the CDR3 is TGCAGTGCTAGAGTCTACGAGCAGTACTTC. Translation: CSARVYEQYF.

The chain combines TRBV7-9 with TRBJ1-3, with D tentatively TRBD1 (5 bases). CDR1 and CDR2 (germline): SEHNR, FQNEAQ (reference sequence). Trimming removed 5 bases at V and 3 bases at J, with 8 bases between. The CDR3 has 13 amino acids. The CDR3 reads CASSPGGGNTIYF. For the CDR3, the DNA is TGTGCCAGCAGCCCTGGGGGTGGAAACACCATATATTTT. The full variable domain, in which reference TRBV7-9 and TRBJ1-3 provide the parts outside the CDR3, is DTGVSQNPRHKITKRGQNVTFRCDPISEHNRLYWYRQTLGQGPEFLTYFQNEAQLEKSRLLSDRFSAERPKGSFSTLEIQRTEQGDSAMYLCASSPGGGNTIYFGEGSWLTVV.

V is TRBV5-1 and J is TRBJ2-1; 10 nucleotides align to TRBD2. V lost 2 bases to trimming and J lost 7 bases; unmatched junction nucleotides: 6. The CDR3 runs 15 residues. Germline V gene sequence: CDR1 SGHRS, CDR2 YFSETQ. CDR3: CASSLLAGSVNEQFF. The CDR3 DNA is TGCGCCAGCAGCTTACTAGCGGGATCGGTGAATGAGCAGTTCTTC. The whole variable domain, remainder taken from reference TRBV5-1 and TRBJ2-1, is KAGVTQTPRYLIKTRGQQVTLSCSPISGHRSVSWYQQTPGQGLQFLFEYFSETQRNKGNFPGRFSGRQFSNSRSEMNVSTLELGDSALYLCASSLLAGSVNEQFFGPGTRLTVL.

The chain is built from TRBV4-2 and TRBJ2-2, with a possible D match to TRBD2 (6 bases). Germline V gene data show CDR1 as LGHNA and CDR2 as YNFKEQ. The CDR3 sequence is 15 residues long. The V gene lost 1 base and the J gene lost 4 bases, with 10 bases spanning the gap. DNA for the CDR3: TGTGCCAGCAGCCAAGTACGGGGGAGCACCGGGGAGCTGTTTTTT. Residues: CASSQVRGSTGELFF.

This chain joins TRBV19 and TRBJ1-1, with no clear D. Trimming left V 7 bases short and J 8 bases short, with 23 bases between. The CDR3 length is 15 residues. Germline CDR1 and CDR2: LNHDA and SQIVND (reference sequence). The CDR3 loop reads CASIDGRYSRGEAFF. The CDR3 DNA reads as TGTGCCAGTATTGATGGAAGGTACTCTCGCGGAGAAGCTTTCTTT.

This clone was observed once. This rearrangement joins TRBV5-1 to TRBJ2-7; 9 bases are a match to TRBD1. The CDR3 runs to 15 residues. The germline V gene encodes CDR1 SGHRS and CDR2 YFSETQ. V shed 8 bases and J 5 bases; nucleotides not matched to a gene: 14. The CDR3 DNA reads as TGCGCCAGTTATCCCACAGGGGGCGCCTTCAACGAGCAGTACTTC. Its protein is CASYPTGGAFNEQYF. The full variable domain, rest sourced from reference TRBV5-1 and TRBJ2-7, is KAGVTQTPRYLIKTRGQQVTLSCSPISGHRSVSWYQQTPGQGLQFLFEYFSETQRNKGNFPGRFSGRQFSNSRSEMNVSTLELGDSALYLCASYPTGGAFNEQYFGPGTRLTVT.

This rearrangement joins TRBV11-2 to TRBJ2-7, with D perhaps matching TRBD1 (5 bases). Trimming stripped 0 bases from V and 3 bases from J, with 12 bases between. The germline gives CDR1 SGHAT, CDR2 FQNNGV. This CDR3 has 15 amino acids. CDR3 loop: CASSLDLTAYYEQYF. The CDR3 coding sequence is TGTGCCAGCAGCTTAGATCTGACAGCTTACTACGAGCAGTACTTC.

The DNA of the CDR3 is TGTGCCAGCAGTGTTTTCGGAAGCTCCTACAATGAGCAGTTCTTC. It codes for CASSVFGSSYNEQFF. The chain links TRBV25-1 to TRBJ2-1; D is unresolved. Trimming shortened V by 4 bases and J by 0 bases, and 10 bases separated the two germline ends. There are 15 residues in the CDR3. Germline V gene data show CDR1 as MGHDK and CDR2 as SYGVNS.

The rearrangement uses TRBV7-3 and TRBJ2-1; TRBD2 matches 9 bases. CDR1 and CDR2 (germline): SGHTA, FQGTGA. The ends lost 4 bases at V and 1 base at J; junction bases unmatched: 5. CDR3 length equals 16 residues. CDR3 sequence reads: CASSSVAGVSYNEQFF. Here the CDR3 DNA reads TGTGCCAGCAGCTCCGTAGCGGGAGTTTCCTACAATGAGCAGTTCTTC.

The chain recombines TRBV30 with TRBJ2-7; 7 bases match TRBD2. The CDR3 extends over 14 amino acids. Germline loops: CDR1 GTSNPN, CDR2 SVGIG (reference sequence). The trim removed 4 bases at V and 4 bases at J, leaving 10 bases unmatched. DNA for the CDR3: TGTGCCTGGAATTTCAAGCGGGGAAAATACGAGCAGTACTTC. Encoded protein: CAWNFKRGKYEQYF. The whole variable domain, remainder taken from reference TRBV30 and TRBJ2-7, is SQTIHQWPATLVQPVGSPLSLECTVEGTSNPNLYWYRQAAGRGLQLLFYSVGIGQISSEVPQNLSASRPQDRQFILSSKKLLLSDSGFYLCAWNFKRGKYEQYFGPGTRLTVT.

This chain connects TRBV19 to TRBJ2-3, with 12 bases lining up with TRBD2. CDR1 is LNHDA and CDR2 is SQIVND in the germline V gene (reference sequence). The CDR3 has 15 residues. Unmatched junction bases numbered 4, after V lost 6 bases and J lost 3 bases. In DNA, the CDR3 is TGTGCCAGTAGGACTAGCGGGAGTGCGACAGATACGCAGTATTTT. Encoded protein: CASRTSGSATDTQYF.

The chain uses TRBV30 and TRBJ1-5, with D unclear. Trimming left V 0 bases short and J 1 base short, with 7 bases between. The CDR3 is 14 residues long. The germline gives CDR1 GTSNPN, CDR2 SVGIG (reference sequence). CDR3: CAWSVGNSNQPQHF. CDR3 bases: TGTGCCTGGAGTGTAGGGAACAGCAATCAGCCCCAGCATTTT.

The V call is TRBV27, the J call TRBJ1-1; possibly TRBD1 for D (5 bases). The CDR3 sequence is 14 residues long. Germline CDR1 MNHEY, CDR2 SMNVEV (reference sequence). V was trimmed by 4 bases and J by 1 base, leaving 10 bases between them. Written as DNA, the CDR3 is TGTGCCAGCAGTTCTCGGAGGGGGAACACTGAAGCTTTCTTT. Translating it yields CASSSRRGNTEAFF.

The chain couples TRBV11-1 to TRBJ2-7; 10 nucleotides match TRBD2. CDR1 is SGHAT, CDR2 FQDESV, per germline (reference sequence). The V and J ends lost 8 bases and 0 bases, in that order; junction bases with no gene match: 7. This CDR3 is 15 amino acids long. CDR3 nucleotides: TGTGCCAGCGGACTAGCGGCAACTAACTCCTACGAGCAGTACTTC. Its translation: CASGLAATNSYEQYF.

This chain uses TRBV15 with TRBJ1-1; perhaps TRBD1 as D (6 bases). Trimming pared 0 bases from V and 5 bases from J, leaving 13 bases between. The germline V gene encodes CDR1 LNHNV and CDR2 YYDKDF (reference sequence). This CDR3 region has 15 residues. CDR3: CATSRDWGAGTEAFF. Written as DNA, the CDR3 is TGTGCCACCAGCAGAGATTGGGGGGCTGGTACTGAAGCTTTCTTT.

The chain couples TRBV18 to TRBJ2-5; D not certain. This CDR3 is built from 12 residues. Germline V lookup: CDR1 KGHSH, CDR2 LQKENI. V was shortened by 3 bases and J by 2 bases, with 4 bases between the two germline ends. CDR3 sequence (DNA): TGTGCCAGCTCACCTAGACAAGAGACCCAGTACTTC. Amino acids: CASSPRQETQYF.

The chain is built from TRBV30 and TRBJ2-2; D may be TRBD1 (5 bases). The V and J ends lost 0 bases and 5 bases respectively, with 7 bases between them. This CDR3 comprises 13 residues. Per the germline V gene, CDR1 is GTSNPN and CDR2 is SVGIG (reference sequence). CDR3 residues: CAWSVRGTGELFF. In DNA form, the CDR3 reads TGTGCCTGGAGTGTAAGGGGAACCGGGGAGCTGTTTTTT.

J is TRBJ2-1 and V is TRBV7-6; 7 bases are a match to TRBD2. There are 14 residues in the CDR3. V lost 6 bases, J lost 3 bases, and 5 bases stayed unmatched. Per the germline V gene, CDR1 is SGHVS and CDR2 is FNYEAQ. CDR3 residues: CASRREMGYNEQFF. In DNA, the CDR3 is TGTGCCAGCAGGCGGGAGATGGGCTACAATGAGCAGTTCTTC. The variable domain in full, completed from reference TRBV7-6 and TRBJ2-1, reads GAGVSQSPRYKVTKRGQDVALRCDPISGHVSLYWYRQALGQGPEFLTYFNYEAQQDKSGLPNDRFSAERPEGSISTLTIQRTEQRDSAMYRCASRREMGYNEQFFGPGTRLTVL.

The CDR3 here is CASSLARTGNYGYTF. Written as DNA, the CDR3 is TGTGCCAGCAGCTTAGCGAGGACAGGGAACTATGGCTACACCTTC. The V and J genes are TRBV7-2 and TRBJ1-2, with 8 bases aligning to TRBD1. The CDR3 totals 15 residues. The V gene end was trimmed by 0 bases and the J gene end by 2 bases; junction bases not matched to a gene: 2. Germline-derived CDR1 and CDR2 are SGHTA and FQGNSA.

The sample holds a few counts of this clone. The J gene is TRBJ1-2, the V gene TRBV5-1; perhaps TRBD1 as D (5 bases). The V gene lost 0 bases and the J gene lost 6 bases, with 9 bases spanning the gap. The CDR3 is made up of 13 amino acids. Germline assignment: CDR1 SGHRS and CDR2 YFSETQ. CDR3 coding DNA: TGCGCCAGCAGCTTGGGGCAGGGACATGGCTACACCTTC. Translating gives CASSLGQGHGYTF.

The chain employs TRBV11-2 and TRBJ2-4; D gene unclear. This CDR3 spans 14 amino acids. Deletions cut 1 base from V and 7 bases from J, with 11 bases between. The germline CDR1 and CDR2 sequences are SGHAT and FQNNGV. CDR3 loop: CASSLAGPLNIQYF. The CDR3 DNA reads TGTGCCAGCAGCTTAGCCGGGCCCCTGAACATTCAGTACTTC.